This T cell receptor beta chain was sequenced in a study of T cell responses to AZD1222 COVID-19 vaccine. Study outcomes and limitations: Two AZD1222 doses significantly raised spike-specific TCR breadth and depth over controls. Donors were mostly white British, more females; clonal diversity possibly underestimated. The repertoires were collected only after the peak T cell response. At study baseline, merely a handful of AZD1222 recipients were seropositive.

This table comes from immunoSEQ multiplex PCR, and its TCRdb copy is limited to in-frame clones, with some not included. The sample contains roughly 150,000 clones, roughly 94% of which appear only once. The germline gives CDR1 MNHEY, CDR2 SVGAGI. CDR3 length equals 13 residues. Trimming left V 10 bases short and J 0 bases short, with 10 bases between. In the case of this clone: Its matching antigen is unknown.

The receptor was isolated from an adult who received the AZD1222 COVID-19 vaccine. V usage is TRBV6-5 and J usage is TRBJ1-5; D is perhaps TRBD1 (5 bases). Material: peripheral blood, obtained 28 days after the second AZD1222 dose. The CDR3 region is CATGGGSNQPQHF. For the CDR3, the DNA is TGTGCCACCGGGGGGGGTAGCAATCAGCCCCAGCATTTT.